This TCR beta chain comes out of a study of read filtering for tumor transcriptome and immune sequencing. Study results and limitations: Sorted CD138-negative bone marrow cells were not purified T cells.

As to this clonotype: Antigen: not known. Being one base from a much bigger clone, this may be a read error.

The library was built from 400 to 500 ng RNA with molecular barcoded adaptors for alpha/delta and beta/gamma chains. TCRdb re-analysed the reads in MiXCR, keeping a single row per CDR3 protein. The table records some 120,000 distinct CDR3 sequences, 10% to 15% of them present only once. The receptor was derived from a donor aged 40 or older with multiple myeloma. Sequenced sample: a population of CD138-negative cells sorted from bone marrow.

The CDR3 DNA reads as TGTGCCGGCAGCTTAACCCATACTGAAGCTTTCTTT. Protein sequence: CAGSLTHTEAFF. The V gene is TRBV7-9, the J gene TRBJ1-1; no reliable D call. Germline assignment: CDR1 SEHNR and CDR2 FQNEAQ (reference sequence). This CDR3 contains 12 residues.